One and the same sample provided the 15 T cell receptor beta chains below, sequenced in a study of T cell repertoires in cytomegalovirus infection. Each CDR3 protein gets one entry after TCRdb re-called the reads with MiXCR. The table shows hundreds of thousands of distinct CDR3 sequences, with approximately 24% occurring only once. Sequencing used CD8+ T cells from PBMCs. These receptors all come from a human donor in good health (CMV status not recorded). Some clones in this sample may be carry-over from other donors' samples.

The chain employs TRBV13 and TRBJ2-7; possibly TRBD2 for D (6 bases). CDR3 size: 12 residues. Germline CDR1 PRHDT, CDR2 FYEKMQ (reference sequence). The V and J ends lost 0 bases and 8 bases respectively, with 8 bases between them. This chain's CDR3 is CASSLGRGKQYV. As DNA, the CDR3 is TGTGCCAGCAGCTTAGGCCGGGGGAAGCAGTACGTC.

The chain uses TRBV6-2 or TRBV6-3 and TRBJ1-1, with D possibly TRBD1 on 5 matching bases. Germline CDR1 is MNHEY and CDR2 is SVGEGT. V shed 2 bases and J shed 8 bases, with 18 bases lying between them. There are 15 residues in the CDR3. CDR3 residues: CASSYLLGRLQEAFF. CDR3 nucleotide sequence: TGTGCCAGCAGTTACCTCCTGGGGCGGCTCCAAGAAGCTTTCTTT.

This clonotype was recorded many times. This chain connects TRBV7-9 to TRBJ2-7, with D perhaps matching TRBD1 or TRBD2 (5 bases each). CDR1 is SEHNR, CDR2 FQNEAQ, per germline (reference sequence). This CDR3 has 14 residues. V shed 5 bases and J shed 3 bases, with 14 bases lying between them. CDR3 sequence (DNA): TGTGCCAGCAGCCGGGTCGGGGCCGGCTACGAGCAGTACTTC. It translates to CASSRVGAGYEQYF.

This chain links TRBV6-2 or TRBV6-3 with TRBJ2-2; D is ambiguous. V was cut by 1 base and J by 5 bases, with 8 bases left in between. Germline loops: CDR1 MNHEY, CDR2 SVGEGT. The CDR3 consists of 14 residues. The CDR3 nucleotides are TGTGCCAGCAGTTACTTCGACTTAACCGGGGAGCTGTTTTTT. Translation: CASSYFDLTGELFF.

This clonotype was counted many times. V is TRBV12-3 or TRBV12-4 and J is TRBJ1-1; D not resolved. V shed 3 bases and J shed 10 bases, with 3 bases lying between them. The CDR3 covers 9 residues. For the CDR3, the DNA is TGTGCCAGCAGTTTTCGAGCTTTCTTT. It translates to CASSFRAFF.

The chain's CDR3 is CASRSTIGTGELFF. The CDR3 nucleotides are TGTGCCAGCAGATCAACCATCGGCACCGGGGAGCTGTTTTTT. The rearrangement uses TRBV28 and TRBJ2-2; the D is unclear. Trimming left V 6 bases short and J 4 bases short, with 12 bases between. Looked up from germline, CDR1 is MDHEN and CDR2 is SYDVKM. The CDR3 totals 14 residues. Based on the CDR3 plus reference TRBV28 and TRBJ2-2, the full variable domain is DVKVTQSSRYLVKRTGEKVFLECVQDMDHENMFWYRQDPGLGLRLIYFSYDVKMKEKGDIPEGYSVSREKKERFSLILESASTNQTSMYLCASRSTIGTGELFFGEGSRLTVL.

This clonotype was recorded at least ten times. V and J are TRBV25-1 and TRBJ2-2; D is undetermined. The CDR3 consists of 13 residues. CDR1 MGHDK and CDR2 SYGVNS come from the germline V gene. V was shortened by 5 bases and J by 5 bases, with 9 bases between the two germline ends. Here the CDR3 reads CASSPTATGELFF. CDR3 coding DNA: TGTGCCAGCAGTCCGACGGCTACCGGGGAGCTGTTTTTT.

This clonotype was seen a few times. The chain joins TRBV28 to TRBJ1-5; D not certain. V shed 0 bases and J shed 6 bases, with 15 bases lying between them. CDR3 length equals 16 residues. Germline V gene data show CDR1 as MDHEN and CDR2 as SYDVKM. The CDR3 DNA follows: TGTGCCAGCAGTTTATGGGCAAACTCAGTAGTTCAGCCCCAGCATTTT. Encoded protein: CASSLWANSVVQPQHF.

There are a few counts of this clonotype. CDR3 in amino acids: CASSLSNEQYF. The CDR3 coding sequence is TGTGCCAGCAGCCTTTCGAACGAGCAGTACTTC. This chain joins TRBV6-2 or TRBV6-3 and TRBJ2-7; D unresolved. This CDR3 has 11 residues. Germline CDR1 MNHEY, CDR2 SVGEGT. V was trimmed by 6 bases and J by 5 bases, leaving 8 bases between them.

The gene calls are TRBV28 and TRBJ1-5; unclear D gene. The CDR3 runs to 13 residues. CDR1 MDHEN and CDR2 SYDVKM come from the germline V gene. V lost 3 bases and J lost 7, with 10 bases in between. For the CDR3, the DNA is TGTGCCAGCAGTTTCTTGGGGTACCAGCCCCAGCATTTT. This translates into CASSFLGYQPQHF.

With regard to this clonotype: A single base separates this from a much larger clone, so it may be a read error. The rearrangement links TRBV7-4 to TRBJ2-6; the D gene could be TRBD1 or TRBD2 (5 bases each). This CDR3 comprises 18 residues. CDR1 SGHVT and CDR2 SQSDAQ come from the germline V gene. The CDR3 DNA reads as TGTGCCAGCATCCCACCGGGGCTATCCCCAACTGGGGCCGACGTCCTGACTTTC. It codes for CASIPPGLSPTGADVLTF.

The chain carries TRBV6-2 or TRBV6-3 and TRBJ2-1; D remains ambiguous. CDR1 and CDR2 (germline): MNHEY, SVGEGT. V was trimmed by 4 bases and J by 0 bases, leaving 16 bases between them. The CDR3 is 17 amino acids. The CDR3 protein is CASSSPALGRSYNEQFF. The CDR3 bases are TGTGCCAGCAGTTCCCCCGCTCTCGGACGCTCCTACAATGAGCAGTTCTTC.

This clonotype was recorded many times. This sequence joins TRBV7-9 and TRBJ2-5; D is perhaps TRBD1 (6 bases). Trimming cost V 5 bases and J 5 bases, with 15 bases left between them. Germline values: CDR1 SEHNR, CDR2 FQNEAQ (reference sequence). The CDR3 sequence is 14 residues long. Here the CDR3 DNA reads TGTGCCAGCAGCCTAAACAGGGTCTTGGAGACCCAGTACTTC. Amino acids: CASSLNRVLETQYF.

This clonotype has at least ten counts. The chain employs TRBV12-3 or TRBV12-4 and TRBJ2-7, with 7 bases lining up with TRBD1. With 5 bases clipped from V and 1 base from J, the junction kept 2 bases outside the gene matches. The CDR3 loop spans 13 amino acids. The CDR3 DNA sequence: TGTGCCAGCAGTGGACAGGCGTCCTACGAGCAGTACTTC. Protein sequence: CASSGQASYEQYF.

The table lists this clonotype with many counts. The chain has TRBV24-1 and TRBJ2-2; D is perhaps TRBD2 (7 bases). CDR1 is KGHDR, CDR2 SFDVKD, per germline. The CDR3 totals 17 residues. V lost 9 bases and J 2 bases, leaving 21 bases between the germline ends. CDR3 loop: CATLPPEGGANTGELFF. The CDR3 region has the DNA TGTGCCACCCTACCTCCAGAGGGGGGGGCTAACACCGGGGAGCTGTTTTTT.